This T cell receptor beta chain was identified during a study of T-cell reconstitution after alpha-beta-depleted transplantation in children. The ends were cut back, 0 bases at V and 5 bases at J, with 9 bases in the middle. This CDR3 has 14 residues. Per the germline V gene, CDR1 is SGHKS and CDR2 is YYEKEE (reference sequence). The study, taken as a whole, reports: Newly produced T cells mostly provided counts and TCRbeta diversity after one year, as hyperexpanded clones declined. Surviving recipient T cells and thymic progenitors produced the high day-60 TCRbeta diversity seen in some patients. Expanded clones from the graft, numbering several hundred, reportedly supplied alpha-beta T cells about two months after transplant.

This clonotype was found many times. Its antigen is unidentified. The library targeted TCRbeta and was prepared with unique molecular identifiers. TCRdb redid the calling of the PCR reads with MiXCR, one entry per CDR3 protein. Altogether around 450,000 distinct CDR3 sequences are present, over 9.5% being singletons, with the ten largest covering 2%. The chain carries TRBV5-5 and TRBJ2-4; TRBD1 is a possible D gene (5 bases). This TCR was sampled from a child aged 2 to 9 with inherited bone marrow failure, due to receive a stem cell transplant. The sequenced sample was PBMCs, obtained before TCRalphabeta/CD19-depleted stem cell transplant. In DNA form, the CDR3 reads TGTGCCAGCAGCTTGGGACAGATAGAAAACATTCAGTACTTC. Translation: CASSLGQIENIQYF.